This paragraph reports one T cell receptor (beta chain). The sample comes from a study of shared T cell receptors in the human thymus. From germline, CDR1 is KGHSH and CDR2 LQKENI. Trimming cost V 3 bases and J 0 bases; bases outside gene matches: 2. This CDR3 has 16 amino acids. The data were produced by immunoSEQ multiplex PCR, yet TCRdb's version contains in-frame clones alone and is incomplete. Found here are under 850,000 clones, 70% to 90% of them singletons; the top ten hold about 0.01%. This sample was shared with a second study, whose subject was human thymus T cells. Per that study: Resections that were taken during corrective heart surgery supplied the thymus tissue. In thymic and blood repertoires alike, V and J usage looked biased.

The source is a boy under two years old with a congenital heart defect. The specimen was thymocytes. The V call is TRBV18, the J call TRBJ2-2; 9 bases fit TRBD2. DNA for the CDR3: TGTGCCAGCTCACCGAGGACTAGCGCGAACACCGGGGAGCTGTTTTTT. Protein sequence: CASSPRTSANTGELFF.